This TCR beta chain derives from a study of OX40 agonist ivuxolimab in advanced cancers. The wider study: At 82.7% male, the cohort had a mean age of about 55 years, ranging from roughly 20 to 80. Study-wide points: CD4+ and CD8+ T cells in blood underwent clonal expansion by week 6 at 0.1 to 3.0 mg/kg.

Using immunoSEQ multiplex PCR, the repertoire was profiled, and TCRdb retains in-frame clones only, with some absent. The sample lists about 110,000 clones, approximately 90% occurring once. As to this clone: Antigen unknown.

The CDR3 loop spans 15 amino acids. The V end lost 3 bases, the J end lost 3 bases, and 15 bases lay between the germline ends. CDR1 and CDR2 from the germline V gene are SQVTM and ANQGSEA. Sequenced here: CD4+ or CD8+ T cells sorted from blood, sampled in a trial of the OX40 agonist ivuxolimab. V is TRBV29-1 and J is TRBJ2-1; D possibly matches TRBD1 or TRBD2 (5 bases each). The sequence derives from an adult with an advanced solid tumor such as melanoma, head and neck, liver or kidney cancer. CDR3 in amino acids: CSVEGRDRDYNEQFF. The CDR3 nucleotides are TGCAGCGTTGAGGGCCGGGACCGAGACTACAATGAGCAGTTCTTC.